The 17 T cell receptor beta chains listed next were all sequenced from one sample in a study of blood T cell repertoires in COVID-19 (dated by TCRdb to between 2020 and 2021). Preparation of the library involved the immunoSEQ multiplex PCR assay. Drawn from immuneACCESS, this table holds only the in-frame rearrangements with V and J called that TCRdb kept. Clones are partly lost; checked studies trace under half to an unresolved V gene and leave the rest unexplained. The sample table holds roughly 200,000 clones, of which roughly 82% were seen once. The top ten clonotypes cover approximately 12% of the sample. The sequenced sample consisted of PBMCs or T cells enriched from blood (not recorded which). These TCRs come from a man in his forties who had recovered from COVID-19.

The chain is built from TRBV18 and TRBJ1-1; tentatively, D is TRBD1 (5 bases). Trimming pared 0 bases from V and 9 bases from J, leaving 14 bases between. The CDR3 runs to 14 residues. Looked up from germline, CDR1 is KGHSH and CDR2 is LQKENI. The DNA of the CDR3 is TGTGCCAGCTCACCACCGGGGGGGAGGTCCCAAGCTTTCTTT. Its protein product is CASSPPGGRSQAFF.

This clone was seen only once. This sequence joins TRBV5-5 and TRBJ1-5; D remains unclear. The CDR3 loop spans 15 amino acids. The germline gives CDR1 SGHKS, CDR2 YYEKEE (reference sequence). V lost 2 bases, J lost 1 base, and 10 bases lay in between. The chain's CDR3 is CASSFRIGSNQPQHF. CDR3 in DNA: TGTGCCAGCAGCTTCAGGATTGGGAGCAATCAGCCCCAGCATTTT. Filled out from reference TRBV5-5 and TRBJ1-5, the complete variable domain reads DAGVTQSPTHLIKTRGQQVTLRCSPISGHKSVSWYQQVLGQGPQFIFQYYEKEERGRGNFPDRFSARQFPNYSSELNVNALLLGDSALYLCASSFRIGSNQPQHFGDGTRLSIL.

The rearrangement links TRBV18 to TRBJ1-5, with D hard to call. The CDR3 spans 16 residues. Germline assignment: CDR1 KGHSH and CDR2 LQKENI. The V and J ends lost 3 bases and 3 bases respectively, with 15 bases between them. The CDR3: CASSPISRGDNQPQHF. CDR3 DNA sequence: TGTGCCAGCTCACCCATTTCCCGGGGTGACAATCAGCCCCAGCATTTT.

This chain connects TRBV24-1 to TRBJ1-5; D may be TRBD1 (5 bases). V lost 9 bases and J 0 bases, leaving 14 bases between the germline ends. This CDR3 is built from 15 residues. Germline V lookup: CDR1 KGHDR, CDR2 SFDVKD. The CDR3 nucleotides are TGTGCCACCCGCGGCCGGGGGTATAGCAATCAGCCCCAGCATTTT. Protein: CATRGRGYSNQPQHF.

This rearrangement joins TRBV11-1 to TRBJ1-1; TRBD1 matches 10 bases. The trim removed 5 bases at V and 8 bases at J, leaving 11 bases unmatched. CDR1 SGHAT and CDR2 FQDESV come from the germline V gene (reference sequence). The CDR3 contains 15 residues. In nucleotides, the CDR3 is TGTGCCAGCAGCAAGGGACAGGGGCCCGTAAAGGAAGCTTTCTTT. The encoded protein is CASSKGQGPVKEAFF.

This rearrangement joins TRBV4-3 to TRBJ2-7; D gene ambiguous. V shed 0 bases and J shed 2 bases, with 8 bases lying between them. CDR3 length: 14 residues. Germline values: CDR1 LGHNA, CDR2 YSLEER. The CDR3 nucleotides are TGCGCCAGCAGCCAAGATTGGCAGGCCTACGAGCAGTACTTC. The encoded protein is CASSQDWQAYEQYF.

This clone was picked up one time. The chain is built from TRBV9 and TRBJ1-3, with 9 bases that match TRBD1. The germline V gene has CDR1 SGDLS and CDR2 YYNGEE. The length of the CDR3 is 16 residues. Germline trimming cut 3 bases from V and 3 bases from J; bases unmatched to any gene: 7. Here the CDR3 DNA reads TGTGCCAGCAGCGGGTACAGGGGGCAAGGTGGAAACACCATATATTTT. Its translation is CASSGYRGQGGNTIYF.

This clone was seen only a few times. The chain is built from TRBV28 and TRBJ1-5; 7 nucleotides agree with TRBD1. The length of the CDR3 is 15 residues. The germline CDR1 and CDR2 sequences are MDHEN and SYDVKM. V was clipped by 5 bases and J by 4 bases; unmatched bases: 8. DNA for the CDR3: TGTGCCAGCAGTCTCGGACAGGAGGATAATCAGCCCCAGCATTTT. It specifies CASSLGQEDNQPQHF.

The chain carries TRBV19 and TRBJ1-2, with 8 bases lining up with TRBD1. Unmatched junction bases numbered 10, after V lost 3 bases and J lost 4 bases. The CDR3 has 16 residues. Germline V CDR1 and CDR2: LNHDA, SQIVND (reference sequence). CDR3 sequence: CASSIGLGQVIYGYTF. The DNA of the CDR3 is TGTGCCAGTAGTATCGGCTTGGGACAGGTGATCTATGGCTACACCTTC.

This chain joins TRBV18 and TRBJ2-7; D is perhaps TRBD1 (6 bases). V was trimmed by 6 bases and J by 1 base, leaving 19 bases between them. Germline values: CDR1 KGHSH, CDR2 LQKENI. The CDR3 is 16 amino acids. CDR3 region: CASSGPVGQGSYEQYV. CDR3 sequence (DNA): TGTGCCAGCTCCGGCCCGGTCGGGCAGGGGTCCTACGAGCAGTACGTC.

The chain uses TRBV4-1 and TRBJ2-3, with 7 bases fitting TRBD1. Germline trimming cut 0 bases from V and 2 bases from J; bases unmatched to any gene: 14. The V gene's germline CDR1 is MGHRA and CDR2 YSYEKL. The CDR3 is made up of 19 amino acids. The chain's CDR3 is CASSQDYGGQGVYTDTQYF. In nucleotides, the CDR3 is TGCGCCAGCAGCCAAGATTATGGGGGCCAGGGGGTATACACAGATACGCAGTATTTT.

This clone appeared a single time. This sequence joins TRBV9 and TRBJ1-4, with D uncertain. The germline gives CDR1 SGDLS, CDR2 YYNGEE. Between the trimmed V and J ends, which lost 3 bases and 6 bases, there was a span of 15 bases. This CDR3 contains 15 residues. This CDR3 reads CASSAGSDRYEKLFF. CDR3 DNA sequence: TGTGCCAGCAGCGCGGGATCGGATAGATATGAAAAACTGTTTTTT.

The chain carries TRBV11-2 and TRBJ2-7, with D perhaps matching TRBD1 (6 bases). V lost 3 bases and J 0 bases, leaving 15 bases between the germline ends. This CDR3 is built from 16 residues. Germline V gene sequence: CDR1 SGHAT, CDR2 FQNNGV. CDR3 sequence (DNA): TGTGCCAGCAGCTTTGCATACGGACAGTACTCCTACGAGCAGTACTTC. Amino acid sequence: CASSFAYGQYSYEQYF.

The chain uses TRBV7-8 and TRBJ2-7; no clear D. The CDR3 runs to 12 residues. V was trimmed by 2 bases and J by 6 bases, leaving 8 bases between them. Germline loops: CDR1 SGHVS, CDR2 FQNEAQ. CDR3 coding DNA: TGTGCCAGCAGCTTATCTGGAGTCGAGCAGTACTTC. Protein product: CASSLSGVEQYF.

The chain combines TRBV5-4 with TRBJ1-6; TRBD1 is a possible D gene (5 bases). V was cut by 0 bases and J by 4 bases, with 11 bases left in between. Germline assignment: CDR1 SGHNT and CDR2 YYREEE (reference sequence). The CDR3 loop spans 16 amino acids. The DNA of the CDR3 is TGTGCCAGCAGCTTGGCCCCGCAGGGTTATAATTCACCCCTCCACTTT. Its protein product is CASSLAPQGYNSPLHF.

There are many counts of this clone. The gene calls are TRBV30 and TRBJ2-1; 7 bases are shared with TRBD2. The germline CDR1 and CDR2 sequences are GTSNPN and SVGIG (reference sequence). The CDR3 extends over 13 amino acids. The V gene end was trimmed by 8 bases and the J gene end by 8 bases; junction bases not matched to a gene: 12. CDR3 DNA: TGTGCCGGTGCGGCGGGAGTTGAAGATGAGCAGTTCTTC. It is translated as CAGAAGVEDEQFF.

The chain combines TRBV28 with TRBJ2-5; 7 bases are a match to TRBD2. Germline V gives CDR1 MDHEN, CDR2 SYDVKM. J gave up 4 bases and V 4 bases, and 15 bases lay outside the gene matches. The CDR3 has 17 amino acids. The CDR3 bases are TGTGCCAGCAGTTCATCCTGGACCTCCCGGGGGGTAGAGACCCAGTACTTC. Amino acid sequence: CASSSSWTSRGVETQYF.